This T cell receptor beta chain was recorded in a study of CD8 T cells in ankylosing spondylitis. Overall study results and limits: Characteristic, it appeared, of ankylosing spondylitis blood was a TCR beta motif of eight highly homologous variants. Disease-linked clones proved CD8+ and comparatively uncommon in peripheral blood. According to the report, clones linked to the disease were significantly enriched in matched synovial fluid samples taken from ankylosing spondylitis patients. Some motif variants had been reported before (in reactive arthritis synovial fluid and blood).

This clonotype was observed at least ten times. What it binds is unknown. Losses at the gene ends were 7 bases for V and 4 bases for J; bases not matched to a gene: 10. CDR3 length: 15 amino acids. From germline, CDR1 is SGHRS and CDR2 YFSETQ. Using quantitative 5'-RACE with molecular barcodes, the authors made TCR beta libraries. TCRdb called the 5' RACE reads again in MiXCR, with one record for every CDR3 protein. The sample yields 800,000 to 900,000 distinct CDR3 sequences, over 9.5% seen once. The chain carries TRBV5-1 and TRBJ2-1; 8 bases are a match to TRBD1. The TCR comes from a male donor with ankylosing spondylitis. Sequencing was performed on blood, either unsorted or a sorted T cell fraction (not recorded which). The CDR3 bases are TGCGCCAGCCTTACAGGGACAGGACCATACAATGAGCAGTTCTTC. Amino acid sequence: CASLTGTGPYNEQFF.